The 2 T cell receptor beta chains in this list originate from one sample, sequenced in a study of blood T cell repertoires in COVID-19. This table comes from immunoSEQ multiplex PCR, and its TCRdb copy is limited to in-frame clones, with some not included. The sample has around 200,000 clones, 85% seen once; the top ten hold 18%. The sequenced sample consisted of PBMCs or T cells enriched from blood (not recorded which). The receptors were gathered from a man aged 35 to 55 who had recovered from COVID-19.

The rearrangement joins TRBV28 to TRBJ2-1, with TRBD2 matching over 10 bases. From germline, CDR1 is MDHEN and CDR2 SYDVKM. The CDR3 has 16 residues. The junction had 7 bases not matched to a gene; V was cut back by 6 bases and J by 2 bases. CDR3 amino acids: CASRSRSGRPYNEQFF. The CDR3 nucleotides are TGTGCCAGCAGATCCCGTAGCGGGAGGCCCTACAATGAGCAGTTCTTC. The full variable domain, rest sourced from reference TRBV28 and TRBJ2-1, is DVKVTQSSRYLVKRTGEKVFLECVQDMDHENMFWYRQDPGLGLRLIYFSYDVKMKEKGDIPEGYSVSREKKERFSLILESASTNQTSMYLCASRSRSGRPYNEQFFGPGTRLTVL.

The table lists this clone with a count of one. The chain carries TRBV5-1 and TRBJ2-5; 8 nucleotides match TRBD2. Germline V gene data show CDR1 as SGHRS and CDR2 as YFSETQ. This CDR3 is 16 amino acids long. Trimming removed 4 bases from V and 4 bases from J; junction bases left unmatched: 12. CDR3: CASSPILADGGETQYF. CDR3 coding DNA: TGCGCCAGCAGCCCTATACTAGCGGATGGGGGAGAGACCCAGTACTTC. Combining the CDR3 with reference TRBV5-1 and TRBJ2-5 gives the whole variable domain KAGVTQTPRYLIKTRGQQVTLSCSPISGHRSVSWYQQTPGQGLQFLFEYFSETQRNKGNFPGRFSGRQFSNSRSEMNVSTLELGDSALYLCASSPILADGGETQYFGPGTRLLVL.